The T cell receptor beta chain described here comes from a study of vaccination and CD4 T cells after COVID-19. Study information: Blood was drawn a median roughly 66 days post second dose, range 14 to 241.

Treatment defined: approximately 9-day PBMC culture with coronavirus spike peptide pools or control peptides (ViraFEST assay). Before TCRs were sequenced, ViraFEST expanded antigen-specific T cells with peptide pools. Cultured CD4+ T-cell DNA underwent Oncomine TCR Beta short-read sequencing. TCRdb redid the calling of the PCR reads with MiXCR, one entry per CDR3 protein. The sample has 9,000 to 13,000 distinct CDR3 sequences, over 20% seen once. This clonotype has more than one count but fewer than ten. What it binds is unknown. The V and J ends lost 7 bases and 1 base respectively, with 11 bases between them. Germline CDR1 reads MNHEY; CDR2 reads SVGEGT. CDR3 size: 13 residues.

The sequencing used CD4+ T cells from blood, cultured in vitro, collected after SARS-CoV-2 vaccination. V gene TRBV6-2 or TRBV6-3 combines with J gene TRBJ2-7; no definite D call. This clonotype originated in a human donor who had recovered from COVID-19. This CDR3 reads CASNFEQSYEQYF. DNA for the CDR3: TGTGCCAGCAACTTCGAACAATCCTACGAGCAGTACTTC.